The clone carrying this TCR beta chain turned up a few times. The data were taken from a study of beta chain features in type 1 diabetes. Reverse transcribing all isolated RNA meant expressed TCRB transcripts were sequenced. Produced via immunoSEQ multiplex PCR; TCRdb's table is partial and in-frame only. The table lists about 930,000 clones, about a sixth of them singletons. The CDR3 contains 16 residues. Per germline, CDR1 SGHRS and CDR2 YFSETQ. Trimming took 1 base from V and 7 from J; bases not matched to a gene: 9. The chain employs TRBV5-1 and TRBJ2-1; TRBD2 agrees at 9 bases. The sequencing sample was made of naive CD4+ T cells from blood. This clonotype originated in a woman aged 18-30 years in good health. In DNA, the CDR3 is TGCGCCAGCAGCTTGTTAGGCGGGAGGGCCGGAAATGAGCAGTTCTTC. Protein: CASSLLGGRAGNEQFF.